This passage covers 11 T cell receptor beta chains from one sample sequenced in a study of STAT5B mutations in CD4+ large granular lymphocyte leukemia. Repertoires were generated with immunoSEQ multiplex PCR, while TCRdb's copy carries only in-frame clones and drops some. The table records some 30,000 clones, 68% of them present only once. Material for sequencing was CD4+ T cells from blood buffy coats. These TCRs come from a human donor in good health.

As DNA, the CDR3 is TGTGCCAGCAGCGTATTTGGCGGGGGTCAGGAGACCCAGTACTTC. Protein product: CASSVFGGGQETQYF. The gene calls are TRBV9 and TRBJ2-5; TRBD2 aligns across 7 bases. Germline V gives CDR1 SGDLS, CDR2 YYNGEE. The CDR3 has 15 amino acids. The ends lost 1 base at V and 5 bases at J; junction bases unmatched: 8.

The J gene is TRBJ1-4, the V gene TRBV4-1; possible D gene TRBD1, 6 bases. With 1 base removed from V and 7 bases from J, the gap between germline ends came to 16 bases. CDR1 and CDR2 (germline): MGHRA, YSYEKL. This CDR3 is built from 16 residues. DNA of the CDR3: TGCGCCAGCAGCCAAGGAAACGGGGGGCGGGTTGAAAAACTGTTTTTT. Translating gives CASSQGNGGRVEKLFF.

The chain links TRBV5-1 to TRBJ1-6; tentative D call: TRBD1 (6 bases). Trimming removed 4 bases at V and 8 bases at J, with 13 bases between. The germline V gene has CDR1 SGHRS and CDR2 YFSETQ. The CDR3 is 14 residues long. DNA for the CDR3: TGCGCCAGCAGCCATACAGGGCGAGATTCACCCCTCCACTTT. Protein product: CASSHTGRDSPLHF.

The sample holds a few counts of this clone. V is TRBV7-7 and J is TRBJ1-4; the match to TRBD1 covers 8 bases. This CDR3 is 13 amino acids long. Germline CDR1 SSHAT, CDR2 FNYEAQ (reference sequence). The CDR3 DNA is TGTGCTAGCGCGGGACAGGTAAGTGAAAAACTGTTTTTT. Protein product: CASAGQVSEKLFF.

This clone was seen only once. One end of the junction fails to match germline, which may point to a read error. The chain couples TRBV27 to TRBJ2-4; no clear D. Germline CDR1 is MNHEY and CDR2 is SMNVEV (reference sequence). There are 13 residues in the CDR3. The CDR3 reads CASSSRNRQERRF. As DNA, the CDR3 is TGTGCCAGCAGTTCACGGAATCGTCAGGAGAGGCGCTTC.

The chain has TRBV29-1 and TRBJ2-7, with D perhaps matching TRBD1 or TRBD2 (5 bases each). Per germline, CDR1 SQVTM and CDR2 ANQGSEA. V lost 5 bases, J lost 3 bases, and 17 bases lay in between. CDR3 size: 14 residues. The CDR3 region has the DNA TGCAGCGTTCGGGACCCACTAGGCGACTACGAGCAGTACTTC. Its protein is CSVRDPLGDYEQYF.

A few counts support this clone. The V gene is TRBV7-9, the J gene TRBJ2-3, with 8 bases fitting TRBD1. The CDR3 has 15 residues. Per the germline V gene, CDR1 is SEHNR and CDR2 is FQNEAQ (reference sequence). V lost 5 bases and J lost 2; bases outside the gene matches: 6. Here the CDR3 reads CASSIGDRSTDTQYF. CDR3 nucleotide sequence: TGTGCCAGCAGCATAGGGGACAGGTCCACAGATACGCAGTATTTT.

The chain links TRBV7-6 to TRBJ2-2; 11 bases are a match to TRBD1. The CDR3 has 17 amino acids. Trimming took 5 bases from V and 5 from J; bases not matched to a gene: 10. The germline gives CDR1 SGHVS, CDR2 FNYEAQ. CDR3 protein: CASSPYGQGARTGELFF. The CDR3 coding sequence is TGTGCCAGCAGCCCCTACGGACAGGGGGCAAGGACCGGGGAGCTGTTTTTT.

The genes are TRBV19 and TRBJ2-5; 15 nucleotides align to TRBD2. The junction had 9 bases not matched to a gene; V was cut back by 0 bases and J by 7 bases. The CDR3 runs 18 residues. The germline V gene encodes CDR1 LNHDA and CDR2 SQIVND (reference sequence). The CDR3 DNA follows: TGTGCCAGTAGTATAGATTCGGGGACTAGCGGGGGGCGGGGGACCCAGTACTTC. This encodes CASSIDSGTSGGRGTQYF.

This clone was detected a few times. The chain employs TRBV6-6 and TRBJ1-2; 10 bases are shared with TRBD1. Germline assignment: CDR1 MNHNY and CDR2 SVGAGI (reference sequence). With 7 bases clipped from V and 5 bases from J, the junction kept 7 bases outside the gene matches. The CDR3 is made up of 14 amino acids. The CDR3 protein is CASTPRTGGYGYTF. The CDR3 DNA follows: TGTGCCAGCACCCCGAGGACAGGGGGGTATGGCTACACCTTC.

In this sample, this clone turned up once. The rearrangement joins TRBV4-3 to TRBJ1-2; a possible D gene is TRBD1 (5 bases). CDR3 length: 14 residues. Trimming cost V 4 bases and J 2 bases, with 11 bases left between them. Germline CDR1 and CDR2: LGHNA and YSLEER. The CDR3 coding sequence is TGCGCCAGCAGCCCCGGGGGGGGGAACTATGGCTACACCTTC. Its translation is CASSPGGGNYGYTF.